Sequencing of this T cell receptor (beta chain) was carried out in a study of Ad26.COV2.S vaccination and SARS-CoV-2 variants (dated by TCRdb to the early 2020s). Turning to the overall study: TCRbeta repertoire sequencing was used to assess the specificity and breadth of SARS-CoV-2-reactive T cell receptors after Ad26.COV2.S vaccination. The TCR-sequenced set comprised around 30 samples: about 19 Ad26.COV2.S vaccine recipients, 5 placebo recipients and 8 SARS-CoV-2 convalescent individuals. Broad study findings and their caveats: After vaccination, spike-specific CD8+ and CD4+ T cell responses were reported to show substantial breadth. Vaccine and placebo recipients had similar non-spike TCR breadth, a finding consistent with the vaccine containing only spike. The authors noted that the TCR breadth and depth analyses may have underestimated total T cell responses. Compared with placebo recipients, Ad26.COV2.S recipients showed higher spike-specific TCR breadth (P = 0.0014).

The time point label of this sample denotes: individuals recovered from natural SARS-CoV-2 infection. The CDR3, from cysteine to phenylalanine, totals 15 residues. Left in the record is the CDR3 DNA by itself, 45 bases read in frame from the first base. V is cut by 1 base and J by 7 bases, and the space between the germline ends is 11 bases. CDR1 LGHNA and CDR2 YSLEER are derived from the germline V gene. The immunoSEQ Assay was the method used to sequence TCRbeta CDR3 regions. After extraction, genomic DNA underwent amplification by bias-controlled multiplex PCR, followed by high-throughput sequencing. Under the source paper's analysis protocol: To quantify the absolute abundance of every unique TCRbeta CDR3 region, sequences were collapsed and filtered. T cell fraction was estimated by normalization of TCRbeta template counts to usable DNA, with usable DNA being measured through amplification of reference genes present in all nucleated cells. Repertoire TCRs were annotated as SARS-CoV-2-specific by exact matching of V gene, CDR3 amino acid sequence and J gene to a known reactive TCR set. MIRA supplied the reference SARS-CoV-2 TCR set, which was filtered for enrichment in COVID-19-positive ImmuneCODE repertoires so that public or cross-reactive TCRs were removed. Based on the MIRA antigens, annotated TCRs were further analysed at the level of specific ORF or position within ORF. Breadth was defined as the number of annotated unique rearrangements divided by the total number of unique productive rearrangements, and depth was defined as the summed frequency of the annotated unique rearrangements. Group comparisons of TCR breadth used two-sided Wilcoxon rank-sum tests. TCRdb took this table from immuneACCESS and kept in-frame rearrangements with V and J called. Such tables lack part of the clones; where checked against another copy, unresolved V genes explain under half of the gap, and the rest is unexplained. V, J and clone size derive from that table, while D and trimming were established from the DNA sequence. The table for this sample lists approximately 140,000 clones; roughly 89% of them were counted only once. The top ten clones comprise 4.5% to 6% of the sample.

This clone was seen once. There is no known antigen for this receptor. No clone much larger than this one lies a single base away; base qualities are absent. The chain is made from TRBV4-3 and TRBJ1-6; too little of a D gene remains to name it. Sequences were derived from peripheral blood, sampled after recovery from COVID-19. This TCR derives from a human donor who had recovered from COVID-19. This receptor has the CDR3 CASSQVWQRNSPLHF. The base sequence is TGCGCCAGCAGCCAAGTTTGGCAGAGGAATTCACCCCTCCACTTT.